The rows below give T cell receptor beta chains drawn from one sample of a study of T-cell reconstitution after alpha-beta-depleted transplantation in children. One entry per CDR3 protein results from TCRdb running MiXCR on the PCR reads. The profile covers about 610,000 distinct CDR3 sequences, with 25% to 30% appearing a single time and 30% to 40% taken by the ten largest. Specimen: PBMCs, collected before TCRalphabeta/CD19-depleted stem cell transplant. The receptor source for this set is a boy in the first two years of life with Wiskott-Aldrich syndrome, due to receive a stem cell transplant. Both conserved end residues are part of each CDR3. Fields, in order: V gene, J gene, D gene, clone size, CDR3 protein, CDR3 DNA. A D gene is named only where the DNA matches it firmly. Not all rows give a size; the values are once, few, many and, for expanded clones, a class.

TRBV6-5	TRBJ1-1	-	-	CASSFEVTSTEAFF	TGTGCCAGCAGTTTTGAAGTTACTAGCACTGAAGCTTTCTTT
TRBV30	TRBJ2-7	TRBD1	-	CAWIRQGTGYEQYF	TGTGCCTGGATTAGACAGGGGACAGGATACGAGCAGTACTTC
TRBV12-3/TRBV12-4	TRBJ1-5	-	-	CASSGRGLYSNQPQHF	TGTGCCAGCTCTGGAAGGGGTTTGTATAGCAATCAGCCCCAGCATTTT
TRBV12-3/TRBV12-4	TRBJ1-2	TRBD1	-	CASSQRQGANYGYTF	TGTGCCAGCAGCCAACGACAGGGGGCTAACTATGGCTACACCTTC
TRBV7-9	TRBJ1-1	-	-	CASSLAGAFF	TGTGCCAGCAGCTTAGCCGGCGCTTTCTTT
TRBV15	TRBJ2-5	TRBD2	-	CATSGSMRTSGQETQYF	TGTGCCACCAGCGGTTCGATGCGGACTAGCGGACAAGAGACCCAGTACTTC
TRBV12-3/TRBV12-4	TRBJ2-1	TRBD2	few	CASSLAGLAGVRNEQFF	TGTGCCAGCAGTTTAGCGGGACTAGCGGGAGTAAGGAATGAGCAGTTCTTC
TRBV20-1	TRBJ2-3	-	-	CSARDVRSPDTQYF	TGCAGTGCTAGAGATGTAAGGAGCCCAGATACGCAGTATTTT
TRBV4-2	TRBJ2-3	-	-	CASSQDWRGSSAGTQYF	TGTGCCAGCAGCCAAGATTGGCGGGGTTCTTCCGCCGGCACGCAGTATTTT
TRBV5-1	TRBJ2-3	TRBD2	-	CASKTSGTSSTDTQYF	TGCGCCAGCAAGACTAGCGGGACTTCTAGCACAGATACGCAGTATTTT
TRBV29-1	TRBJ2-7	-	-	CSVTIRGNLEEQYF	TGCAGCGTCACGATCAGGGGCAACTTAGAGGAGCAGTACTTC
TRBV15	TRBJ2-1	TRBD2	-	CATSRGQREYDEQFF	TGTGCCACCAGCAGAGGCCAGCGGGAGTACGATGAGCAGTTCTTC
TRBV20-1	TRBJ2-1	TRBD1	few	CSARKPGQGGYNEQFF	TGCAGTGCTAGAAAGCCGGGACAGGGAGGCTACAATGAGCAGTTCTTC
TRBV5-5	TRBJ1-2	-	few	CASSLVADSNYGYTF	TGTGCCAGCAGCTTGGTCGCAGACTCGAACTATGGCTACACCTTC
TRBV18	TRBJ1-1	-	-	CASSPPYEVFHPGEAFF	TGTGCCAGCTCACCACCGTACGAGGTATTCCATCCTGGGGAAGCTTTCTTT
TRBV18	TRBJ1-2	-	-	CASSPLENYGYTF	TGTGCCAGCTCACCACTGGAGAACTATGGCTACACCTTC
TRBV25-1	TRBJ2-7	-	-	CASSETGEQYF	TGTGCCAGCAGTGAAACGGGGGAGCAGTACTTC
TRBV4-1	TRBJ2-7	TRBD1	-	CASSRGDRGQEEQYF	TGCGCCAGCAGCCGGGGCGACAGGGGGCAAGAGGAGCAGTACTTC
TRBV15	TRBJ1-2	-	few	CATTLASGRDYGYTF	TGTGCCACCACGCTGGCGTCAGGAAGAGACTATGGCTACACCTTC
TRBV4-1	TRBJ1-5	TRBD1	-	CASSQEWTGGIHQPQHF	TGCGCCAGCAGCCAAGAATGGACAGGGGGTATTCATCAGCCCCAGCATTTT
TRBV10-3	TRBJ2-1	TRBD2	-	CATLAGPSWINEQFF	TGTGCCACACTAGCGGGTCCTAGCTGGATCAATGAGCAGTTCTTC
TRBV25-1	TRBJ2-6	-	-	CASSEAGSGANVLTF	TGTGCCAGCAGTGAAGCGGGTTCCGGGGCCAACGTCCTGACTTTC
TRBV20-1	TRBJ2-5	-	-	CSARDQKGVPETQYF	TGCAGTGCTAGAGATCAGAAAGGAGTCCCAGAGACCCAGTACTTC
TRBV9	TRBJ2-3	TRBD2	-	CASSAPAGAFTDTQYF	TGTGCCAGCAGCGCCCCAGCGGGAGCTTTCACAGATACGCAGTATTTT
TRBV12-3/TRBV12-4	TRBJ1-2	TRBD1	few	CASSFTGAGYTF	TGTGCCAGCAGTTTCACAGGGGCTGGCTACACCTTC
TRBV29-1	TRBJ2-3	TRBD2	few	CSGGGDTQYF	TGCAGCGGCGGGGGGGATACGCAGTATTTT
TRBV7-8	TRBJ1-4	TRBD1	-	CASSLSPDRGKLFF	TGTGCCAGCAGCCTAAGCCCTGACAGGGGAAAACTGTTTTTT
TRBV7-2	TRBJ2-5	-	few	CASSLALGGTQYF	TGTGCCAGCAGCTTAGCGTTGGGGGGGACCCAGTACTTC
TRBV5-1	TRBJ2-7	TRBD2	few	CASSLVIAGGAYEQYF	TGCGCCAGCAGCCTCGTGATAGCGGGAGGTGCCTACGAGCAGTACTTC
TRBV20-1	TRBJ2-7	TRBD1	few	CSARDKAGGASYEQYF	TGCAGTGCTAGAGACAAGGCAGGGGGCGCTTCCTACGAGCAGTACTTC
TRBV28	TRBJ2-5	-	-	CASAFQETQYF	TGTGCCAGCGCATTTCAAGAGACCCAGTACTTC
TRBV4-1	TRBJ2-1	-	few	CASSQTRVEQFF	TGCGCCAGCAGCCAAACAAGGGTGGAGCAGTTCTTC
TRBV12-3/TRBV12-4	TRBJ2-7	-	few	CASRSGTEYEQYF	TGTGCCAGCAGGTCCGGGACTGAGTACGAGCAGTACTTC
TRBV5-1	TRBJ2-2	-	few	CASSNYQGRDTGELFF	TGCGCCAGCAGCAACTACCAGGGGAGGGACACCGGGGAGCTGTTTTTT
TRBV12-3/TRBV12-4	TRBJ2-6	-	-	CASSKRTGSGANVLTF	TGTGCCAGCAGCAAAAGGACTGGCTCTGGGGCCAACGTCCTGACTTTC
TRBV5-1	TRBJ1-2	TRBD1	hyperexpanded	CASSLAGDRPPANYGYTF	TGCGCCAGCAGCCTAGCGGGGGACAGGCCTCCCGCTAACTATGGCTACACCTTC
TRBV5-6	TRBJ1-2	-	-	CASSAPDSGYTF	TGTGCCAGCAGCGCGCCCGACTCCGGCTACACCTTC
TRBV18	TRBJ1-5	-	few	CASSSEIGSNQPQHF	TGTGCCAGCTCATCGGAAATCGGGAGCAATCAGCCCCAGCATTTT
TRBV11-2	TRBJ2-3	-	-	CASSSAGGSTDTQYF	TGTGCCAGCAGCTCAGCCGGGGGCAGCACAGATACGCAGTATTTT
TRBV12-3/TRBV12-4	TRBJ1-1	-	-	CASRRLGTEAFF	TGTGCCAGCAGGCGGCTTGGGACTGAAGCTTTCTTT
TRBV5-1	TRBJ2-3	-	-	CASSAWRATSTDTQYF	TGCGCCAGCAGCGCATGGAGGGCCACTAGCACAGATACGCAGTATTTT
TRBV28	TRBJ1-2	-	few	CASRSHYGYTF	TGTGCCAGCAGGTCCCACTATGGCTACACCTTC
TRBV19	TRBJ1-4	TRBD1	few	CASLAQGFNEKLFF	TGTGCCAGTCTCGCACAGGGGTTTAATGAAAAACTGTTTTTT
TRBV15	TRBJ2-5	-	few	CATSRGLLSEETQYF	TGTGCCACCAGCAGAGGGTTACTAAGCGAAGAGACCCAGTACTTC